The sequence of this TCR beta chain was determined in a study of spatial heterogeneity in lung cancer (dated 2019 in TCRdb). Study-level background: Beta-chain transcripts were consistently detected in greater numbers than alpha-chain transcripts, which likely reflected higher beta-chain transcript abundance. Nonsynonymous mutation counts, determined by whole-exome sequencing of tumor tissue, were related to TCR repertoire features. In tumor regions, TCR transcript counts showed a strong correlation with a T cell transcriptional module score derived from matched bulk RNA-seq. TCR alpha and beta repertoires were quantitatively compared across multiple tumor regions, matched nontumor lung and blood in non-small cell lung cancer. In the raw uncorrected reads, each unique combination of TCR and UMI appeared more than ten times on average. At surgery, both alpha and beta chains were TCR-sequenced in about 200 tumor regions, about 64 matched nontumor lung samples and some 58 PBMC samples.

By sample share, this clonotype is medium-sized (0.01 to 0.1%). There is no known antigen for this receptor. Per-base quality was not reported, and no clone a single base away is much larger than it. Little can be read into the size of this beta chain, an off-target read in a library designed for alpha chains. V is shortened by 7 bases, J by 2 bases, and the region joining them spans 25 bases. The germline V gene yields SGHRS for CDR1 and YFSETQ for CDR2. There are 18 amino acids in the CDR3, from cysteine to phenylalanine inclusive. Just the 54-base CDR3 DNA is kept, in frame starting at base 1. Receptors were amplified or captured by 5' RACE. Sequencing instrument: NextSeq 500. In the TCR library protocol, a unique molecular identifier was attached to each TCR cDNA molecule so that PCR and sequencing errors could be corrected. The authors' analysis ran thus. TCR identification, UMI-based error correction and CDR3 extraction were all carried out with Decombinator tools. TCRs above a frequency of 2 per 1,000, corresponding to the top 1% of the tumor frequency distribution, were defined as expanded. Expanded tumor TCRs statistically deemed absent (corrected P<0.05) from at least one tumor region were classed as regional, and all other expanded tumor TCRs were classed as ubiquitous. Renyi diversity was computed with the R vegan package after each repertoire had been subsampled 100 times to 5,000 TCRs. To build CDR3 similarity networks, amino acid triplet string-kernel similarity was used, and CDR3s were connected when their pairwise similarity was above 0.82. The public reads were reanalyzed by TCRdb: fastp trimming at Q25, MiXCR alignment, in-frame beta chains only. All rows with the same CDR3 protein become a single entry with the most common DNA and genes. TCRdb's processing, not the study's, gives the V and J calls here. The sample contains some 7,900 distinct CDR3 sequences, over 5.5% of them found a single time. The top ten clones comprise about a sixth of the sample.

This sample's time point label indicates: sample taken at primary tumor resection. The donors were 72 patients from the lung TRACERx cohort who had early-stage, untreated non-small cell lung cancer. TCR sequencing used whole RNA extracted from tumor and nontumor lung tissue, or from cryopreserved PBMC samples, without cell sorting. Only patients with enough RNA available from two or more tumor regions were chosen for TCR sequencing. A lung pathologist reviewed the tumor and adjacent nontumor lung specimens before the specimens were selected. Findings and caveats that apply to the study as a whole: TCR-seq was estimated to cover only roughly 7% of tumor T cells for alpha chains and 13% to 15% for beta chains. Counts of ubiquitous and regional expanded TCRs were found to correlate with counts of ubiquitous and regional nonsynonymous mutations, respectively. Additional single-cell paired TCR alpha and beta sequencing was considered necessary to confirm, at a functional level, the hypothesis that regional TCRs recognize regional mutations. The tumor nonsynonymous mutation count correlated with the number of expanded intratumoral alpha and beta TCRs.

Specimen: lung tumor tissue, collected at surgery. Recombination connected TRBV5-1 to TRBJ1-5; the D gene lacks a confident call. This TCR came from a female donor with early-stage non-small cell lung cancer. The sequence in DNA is TGCGCCAGCTCAATTGGGCCCCGGTTTCGGGGTGGCAATCAGCCCCAGCATTTT. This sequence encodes CASSIGPRFRGGNQPQHF.